The 6 T cell receptor beta chains below come from one sample, sequenced in a study of blood T cells in healthy people across ages. Using a J-beta primer mix together with a sample-barcoded 5' primer, a second PCR was run for 7 to 11 cycles. Via MiXCR, TCRdb re-called the 5' RACE reads, giving one row per CDR3 protein. The sample records about 1,000,000 distinct CDR3 sequences, around 45% being singletons. The sample consisted of blood. The origin of the receptors is a woman aged 55-69 years in good health.

The chain combines TRBV20-1 with TRBJ2-7, with no clear D. The CDR3 sequence is 13 residues long. V gave up 3 bases and J gave up 4 bases, with 13 bases separating them. CDR1 is DFQATT, CDR2 SNEGSKA, per germline (reference sequence). The CDR3 here is CSASTRPSYEQYF. CDR3 nucleotides: TGCAGTGCTAGTACGAGGCCTAGTTACGAGCAGTACTTC.

There are a few counts of this clonotype. The genes are TRBV5-1 and TRBJ2-3, with 8 nucleotides matching TRBD2. Trimming cost V 0 bases and J 0 bases; bases outside gene matches: 9. Germline-derived CDR1 and CDR2 are SGHRS and YFSETQ. The CDR3 has 18 residues. The CDR3 is CASSLVGTRRSSTDTQYF. The DNA of the CDR3 is TGCGCCAGCAGCTTGGTCGGGACTAGAAGATCTAGCACAGATACGCAGTATTTT.

A few counts support this clonotype. The chain carries TRBV19 and TRBJ2-3, with unresolved D. This CDR3 is built from 13 residues. Germline CDR1 LNHDA, CDR2 SQIVND (reference sequence). Deletions cut 8 bases from V and 7 bases from J, with 16 bases between. DNA of the CDR3: TGTGCCAGTGGTCCGGAACCCGCGTATACGCAGTATTTT. The encoded protein is CASGPEPAYTQYF. The whole variable domain, filled in from reference TRBV19 and TRBJ2-3, reads DGGITQSPKYLFRKEGQNVTLSCEQNLNHDAMYWYRQDPGQGLRLIYYSQIVNDFQKGDIAEGYSVSREKKESFPLTVTSAQKNPTAFYLCASGPEPAYTQYFGPGTRLTVL.

This clonotype was seen a handful of times. The CDR3 sequence is CASSPDSGTDSYEQYF. CDR3 sequence (DNA): TGTGCCAGCAGCCCAGATTCCGGGACAGATTCCTACGAGCAGTACTTC. The gene calls are TRBV27 and TRBJ2-7; 7 bases match TRBD1. CDR3 length: 16 amino acids. Germline V lookup: CDR1 MNHEY, CDR2 SMNVEV (reference sequence). With 6 bases clipped from V and 1 base from J, the junction kept 12 bases outside the gene matches.

The chain employs TRBV30 and TRBJ1-4; 7 bases line up with TRBD1. The V and J ends lost 3 bases and 7 bases, in that order; junction bases with no gene match: 11. Germline V lookup: CDR1 GTSNPN, CDR2 SVGIG (reference sequence). The CDR3 is 15 amino acids. The CDR3 DNA is TGTGCCTGGAGGCCCCCGGACAGGCTAAGTGAAAAACTGTTTTTT. Its protein is CAWRPPDRLSEKLFF. Based on the CDR3 plus reference TRBV30 and TRBJ1-4, the full variable domain is SQTIHQWPATLVQPVGSPLSLECTVEGTSNPNLYWYRQAAGRGLQLLFYSVGIGQISSEVPQNLSASRPQDRQFILSSKKLLLSDSGFYLCAWRPPDRLSEKLFFGSGTQLSVL.

This rearrangement joins TRBV7-9 to TRBJ1-4; TRBD1 matches at 8 bases. V shed 5 bases, J shed 7 bases, and the junction held 9 bases outside the gene matches. Germline CDR1 SEHNR, CDR2 FQNEAQ (reference sequence). This CDR3 is 15 amino acids long. This chain's CDR3 is CASSANSQGGEKLFF. The CDR3 DNA reads as TGTGCCAGCAGCGCTAATTCACAGGGGGGTGAAAAACTGTTTTTT.